This passage covers 20 T cell receptor beta chains from one sample sequenced in a study of T-cell memory formation after mild COVID-19. TCRdb itself ran the 5' RACE reads through MiXCR, one entry per CDR3 protein. The sample includes 550,000 to 600,000 distinct CDR3 sequences, roughly a fifth of them seen just once. The sample taken for sequencing was PBMCs or a T cell subset sorted from them (not recorded which). Receptors were obtained from an adult woman who had mild COVID-19 (a few samples of this study predate the infection). Cell type and time point are not known.

The V and J genes are TRBV20-1 and TRBJ1-5; D not resolved. Trimming left V 3 bases short and J 2 bases short, with 5 bases between. This CDR3 has 12 residues. Germline V gene sequence: CDR1 DFQATT, CDR2 SNEGSKA (reference sequence). The CDR3 loop is CSASRGNQPQHF. CDR3 DNA: TGCAGTGCTAGTCGAGGCAATCAGCCCCAGCATTTT.

The chain recombines TRBV6-5 with TRBJ2-5; 8 bases match TRBD2. Germline assignment: CDR1 MNHEY and CDR2 SVGAGI. CDR3 length: 14 amino acids. V lost 6 bases and J lost 4; bases outside the gene matches: 7. The CDR3 bases are TGTGCCAGCAGCCCCAGCGGGAGTCCAGAGACCCAGTACTTC. As protein: CASSPSGSPETQYF.

This clonotype has just one count. The rearrangement joins TRBV15 to TRBJ1-2, with D possibly being TRBD1 (5 bases). The V and J ends lost 0 bases and 4 bases respectively, with 9 bases between them. CDR1 is LNHNV, CDR2 YYDKDF, per germline (reference sequence). The CDR3 length is 14 residues. CDR3 in amino acids: CATSRDEGLYGYTF. As DNA, the CDR3 is TGTGCCACCAGCAGAGATGAGGGGCTCTATGGCTACACCTTC.

This clonotype occurred a few times. V and J are TRBV3-1 and TRBJ2-5; 9 bases align to TRBD2. This CDR3 comprises 16 residues. Trimming took 4 bases from V and 5 from J; bases not matched to a gene: 11. CDR1 is LGHDT, CDR2 YNNKEL, per germline (reference sequence). The CDR3 DNA reads TGTGCCAGCAGCCCTGATGGGGCGGGAGGGTTCGAGACCCAGTACTTC. This gives the protein CASSPDGAGGFETQYF.

The V gene is TRBV14, the J gene TRBJ2-7, with 10 bases that match TRBD1. The CDR3 is 16 amino acids. Germline V gene sequence: CDR1 SGHDN, CDR2 FVKESK. Trimming at V came to 3 bases and at J to 0 bases, leaving 5 bases not matched to a gene. The chain's CDR3 is CASSHLGDRGSYEQYF. For the CDR3, the DNA is TGTGCCAGCAGCCACCTAGGGGACAGGGGCTCCTACGAGCAGTACTTC.

A few counts support this clonotype. The chain joins TRBV6-6 to TRBJ2-7, with D possibly matching TRBD1 (6 bases). Per the germline V gene, CDR1 is MNHNY and CDR2 is SVGAGI (reference sequence). The CDR3 runs to 14 residues. Trimming shortened V by 5 bases and J by 3 bases, and 14 bases separated the two germline ends. This chain's CDR3 is CASSQPGTNYEQYF. The CDR3 DNA reads TGTGCCAGCAGTCAACCCGGGACAAACTACGAGCAGTACTTC.

This clonotype was seen a few times. This chain links TRBV6-6 with TRBJ1-1; TRBD1 matches at 9 bases. The ends lost 4 bases at V and 12 bases at J; junction bases unmatched: 6. Germline V gene data show CDR1 as MNHNY and CDR2 as SVGAGI (reference sequence). This CDR3 is 12 amino acids long. The CDR3 sequence is CASSLSGTGTFF. The CDR3, as DNA: TGTGCCAGCAGTTTATCCGGGACAGGGACTTTCTTT.

This clonotype was detected only a few times. The chain couples TRBV29-1 to TRBJ1-2; D not resolved. Looked up from germline, CDR1 is SQVTM and CDR2 is ANQGSEA. The germline V and J ends were trimmed by 3 bases and 0 bases, with 20 bases remaining between them. This CDR3 has 17 residues. The DNA of the CDR3 is TGCAGCGTTGACAGCGGGTGGGCAGGCCAAGCTAACTATGGCTACACCTTC. It codes for CSVDSGWAGQANYGYTF.

The CDR3 DNA reads TGTGCCAGCAGCGGAAGTGGGGGCCTCGGGGAGCTGTTTTTT. This translates into CASSGSGGLGELFF. The chain uses TRBV11-2 and TRBJ2-2, with D possibly being TRBD1 (6 bases). V lost 5 bases and J 7 bases, leaving 14 bases between the germline ends. The V gene's germline CDR1 is SGHAT and CDR2 FQNNGV. This CDR3 spans 14 amino acids. Supplemented by reference TRBV11-2 and TRBJ2-2, the full variable domain reads EAGVAQSPRYKIIEKRQSVAFWCNPISGHATLYWYQQILGQGPKLLIQFQNNGVVDDSQLPKDRFSAERLKGVDSTLKIQPAKLEDSAVYLCASSGSGGLGELFFGEGSRLTVL.

This clonotype appeared many times. The V call is TRBV5-1, the J call TRBJ2-5; 9 bases are shared with TRBD1. Germline V gives CDR1 SGHRS, CDR2 YFSETQ. CDR3 length: 14 amino acids. V lost 3 bases and J lost 5; bases outside the gene matches: 5. CDR3 in amino acids: CASSSTGGMETQYF. CDR3 DNA sequence: TGCGCCAGCAGCTCCACAGGGGGCATGGAGACCCAGTACTTC.

This clonotype was observed a single time. This chain links TRBV4-1 with TRBJ2-1; possible D gene TRBD2, 6 bases. Germline V CDR1 and CDR2: MGHRA, YSYEKL. CDR3 size: 16 residues. V was cut by 4 bases and J by 3 bases, with 16 bases left in between. The CDR3 DNA reads as TGCGCCAGCAGCCCCCCTAATGGGGGGTTCTACAATGAGCAGTTCTTC. Translating gives CASSPPNGGFYNEQFF.

The table lists this clonotype with a count of one. This rearrangement joins TRBV5-1 to TRBJ2-7; D ambiguous. Germline values: CDR1 SGHRS, CDR2 YFSETQ. Trimming pared 4 bases from V and 4 bases from J, leaving 15 bases between. The CDR3 consists of 14 residues. CDR3 loop: CASSQKAGLYEQYF. CDR3 in DNA: TGCGCCAGCAGCCAGAAGGCAGGATTATACGAGCAGTACTTC.

A few counts support this clonotype. The chain joins TRBV9 to TRBJ2-3; D not resolved. Deletions cut 0 bases from V and 1 base from J, with 12 bases between. There are 16 residues in the CDR3. Germline CDR1 is SGDLS and CDR2 is YYNGEE. CDR3 nucleotide sequence: TGTGCCAGCAGCGTAGATGTGGGTCCGCGCACAGATACGCAGTATTTT. Residues: CASSVDVGPRTDTQYF.

V is TRBV7-7 and J is TRBJ2-2; 7 positions match TRBD1. Germline loops: CDR1 SSHAT, CDR2 FNYEAQ (reference sequence). V was clipped by 3 bases and J by 4 bases; unmatched bases: 2. The CDR3 totals 14 residues. The CDR3 sequence: CASSFDRVTGELFF. CDR3 sequence (DNA): TGTGCCAGCAGCTTTGACAGGGTCACCGGGGAGCTGTTTTTT.

This clonotype appeared a few times. The chain combines TRBV7-2 with TRBJ2-3; TRBD2 matches at 8 bases. With V trimmed by 1 base and J by 0 bases, 6 bases remained unmatched. CDR3 length: 17 amino acids. Germline CDR1 SGHTA, CDR2 FQGNSA. DNA for the CDR3: TGTGCCAGCAGCTTAGTTCGGACTAGCCTTAGCACAGATACGCAGTATTTT. It specifies CASSLVRTSLSTDTQYF.

The gene calls are TRBV12-3 or TRBV12-4 and TRBJ1-2; D gene ambiguous. This CDR3 spans 14 amino acids. Between the trimmed V and J ends, which lost 1 base and 0 bases, there was a span of 6 bases. DNA of the CDR3: TGTGCCAGCAGTTTAGGAGGAACTAACTATGGCTACACCTTC. It specifies CASSLGGTNYGYTF.

The genes are TRBV5-1 and TRBJ1-1; the D is unclear. The CDR3 sequence is 14 residues long. V dropped 0 bases and J dropped 4 bases, with 10 bases sitting between them. Looked up from germline, CDR1 is SGHRS and CDR2 is YFSETQ. The CDR3 DNA sequence: TGCGCCAGCAGCTTGGGCCAGCGGGTCACTGAAGCTTTCTTT. It yields the protein CASSLGQRVTEAFF.

This clonotype was found a few times. The rearrangement joins TRBV6-5 to TRBJ2-3, with no clear D. The V gene lost 2 bases and the J gene lost 8 bases, with 5 bases spanning the gap. The germline CDR1 and CDR2 sequences are MNHEY and SVGAGI. This CDR3 region has 11 residues. CDR3: CASSYGGTQYF. As DNA, the CDR3 is TGTGCCAGCAGTTACGGCGGTACGCAGTATTTT.

This clonotype was seen only a few times. This sequence joins TRBV20-1 and TRBJ2-7; D may be TRBD2 (6 bases). The germline gives CDR1 DFQATT, CDR2 SNEGSKA (reference sequence). The V end lost 1 base, the J end lost 4 bases, and 11 bases lay between the germline ends. This CDR3 region has 13 residues. The CDR3 loop is CSARGAGRYEQYF. DNA for the CDR3: TGCAGTGCTAGAGGGGCAGGGAGGTACGAGCAGTACTTC.

This clonotype was picked up a small number of times. The gene calls are TRBV2 and TRBJ2-3; no reliable D call. CDR1 and CDR2 from the germline V gene are SNHLY and FYNNEI. This CDR3 has 14 residues. Trimming pared 7 bases from V and 2 bases from J, leaving 13 bases between. The CDR3 DNA is TGTGCCAGCAAGCCAACGTTATTCACAGATACGCAGTATTTT. This translates into CASKPTLFTDTQYF.